A selection of T cell receptor beta chains follows, all from one sample in a study of blood T cell repertoires in COVID-19. Clones were read by immunoSEQ multiplex PCR, and TCRdb kept only the in-frame ones, dropping some. The sample contains roughly 160,000 clones, approximately 90% of which appear only once. Sequencing used peripheral blood. The receptors shown here come from a man aged 18 to 35 with acute or convalescent COVID-19. Both conserved end residues are part of each CDR3. The D gene is left open where the match is weak. Not every row has a clone size; where given, it reads once, few, many or a size class.

d_call: -; v_call: TRBV19; clone_size: -; j_call: TRBJ1-6; cdr3_nt: TGTGCCAGTAGTACCTCCTTACACGGTGCAGGATCACCCCTCCACTTT; cdr3_aa: CASSTSLHGAGSPLHF
d_call: -; v_call: TRBV24-1; clone_size: -; j_call: TRBJ2-1; cdr3_nt: TGTGCCACCAGTGACCGTGGGGCAGGGAAAGGTCCCGGGTATGAGCAGTTCTTC; cdr3_aa: CATSDRGAGKGPGYEQFF
d_call: -; v_call: TRBV19; clone_size: -; j_call: TRBJ1-2; cdr3_nt: TGTGCCAGTAGTCTCGACAGGATCTATGGCTACACCTTC; cdr3_aa: CASSLDRIYGYTF
d_call: TRBD1; v_call: TRBV7-6; clone_size: -; j_call: TRBJ2-6; cdr3_nt: TGTGCCAGCAGCCCCAAGCCGGGACAGGGGATCGGGGCCAACGTCCTGACTTTC; cdr3_aa: CASSPKPGQGIGANVLTF
d_call: -; v_call: TRBV19; clone_size: -; j_call: TRBJ1-2; cdr3_nt: TGTGCCAGTAGTTCCCAAAATACAGGCGCGGGGGACACCTTC; cdr3_aa: CASSSQNTGAGDTF
d_call: TRBD2; v_call: TRBV19; clone_size: -; j_call: TRBJ2-1; cdr3_nt: TGTGCCAGTAGTATGGCTACTAGCGGCCACAATGAGCAGTTCTTC; cdr3_aa: CASSMATSGHNEQFF
d_call: TRBD1; v_call: TRBV6-5; clone_size: -; j_call: TRBJ2-1; cdr3_nt: TGTGCCAGCAGTCGAGACAGGGTCTCCTACAATGAGCAGTTCTTC; cdr3_aa: CASSRDRVSYNEQFF
d_call: -; v_call: TRBV11-3; clone_size: -; j_call: TRBJ1-4; cdr3_nt: TGTGCCAGCAGCTTAGCGCAGGGGTATGAAAAACTGTTTTTT; cdr3_aa: CASSLAQGYEKLFF
d_call: TRBD1; v_call: TRBV27; clone_size: -; j_call: TRBJ1-6; cdr3_nt: TGTGCCAGCAGTTTATCGGGACAGGGCTATTCACCCCTCCACTTT; cdr3_aa: CASSLSGQGYSPLHF
d_call: -; v_call: TRBV27; clone_size: -; j_call: TRBJ2-3; cdr3_nt: TGTGCCAGCACATTACTAGCTACCCCAGATACGCAGTATTTT; cdr3_aa: CASTLLATPDTQYF
d_call: TRBD1; v_call: TRBV5-1; clone_size: -; j_call: TRBJ1-1; cdr3_nt: TGCGCCAGCAGTCCTCGACAGGGGGCAAGTCACACTGAAGCTTTCTTT; cdr3_aa: CASSPRQGASHTEAFF
d_call: TRBD2; v_call: TRBV29-1; clone_size: -; j_call: TRBJ2-1; cdr3_nt: TGCAGCGTTGCCTACCCCGGGACTAGCGGGGGGGCGAAGAGGAATGAGCAGTTCTTC; cdr3_aa: CSVAYPGTSGGAKRNEQFF
d_call: -; v_call: TRBV27; clone_size: -; j_call: TRBJ2-2; cdr3_nt: TGTGCCAGCAGTTCCTCCCCGGGACGCGGGGCCACCGGGGAGCTGTTTTTT; cdr3_aa: CASSSSPGRGATGELFF
d_call: TRBD1; v_call: TRBV27; clone_size: once; j_call: TRBJ2-5; cdr3_nt: TGTGCCAGCAGACCTGGGACAGGGGGCGTGAAGACCCAGTACTTC; cdr3_aa: CASRPGTGGVKTQYF
d_call: TRBD1; v_call: TRBV9; clone_size: -; j_call: TRBJ1-1; cdr3_nt: TGTGCCAGCAGCCGGGACAGAGCGCGGGGTGAAGCTTTCTTT; cdr3_aa: CASSRDRARGEAFF
d_call: TRBD1; v_call: TRBV9; clone_size: -; j_call: TRBJ2-1; cdr3_nt: TGTGCCAGCAGCGTAGGTATAGGGGGCGTAAATGAGCAGTTCTTC; cdr3_aa: CASSVGIGGVNEQFF
d_call: TRBD1; v_call: TRBV9; clone_size: -; j_call: TRBJ2-2; cdr3_nt: TGTGCCAGCAGCTTTAGACCGGGACAGGGGGGCACCGGGGAGCTGTTTTTT; cdr3_aa: CASSFRPGQGGTGELFF
d_call: TRBD1; v_call: TRBV13; clone_size: -; j_call: TRBJ2-3; cdr3_nt: TGTGCCAGCACCCAGATGCAGGGACAGAACACAGATACGCAGTATTTT; cdr3_aa: CASTQMQGQNTDTQYF
d_call: TRBD2; v_call: TRBV3-1/TRBV3-2; clone_size: -; j_call: TRBJ2-7; cdr3_nt: TGTGCCAGCAGCCAAATGTGGGGGGGAGCCTACGAGCAGTACTTC; cdr3_aa: CASSQMWGGAYEQYF
d_call: TRBD1; v_call: TRBV7-8; clone_size: -; j_call: TRBJ1-4; cdr3_nt: TGTGCCAGCAGCCCCCCGGGACAGGGAGGAAGCGAAAAACTGTTTTTT; cdr3_aa: CASSPPGQGGSEKLFF
d_call: -; v_call: TRBV27; clone_size: -; j_call: TRBJ1-5; cdr3_nt: TGTGCCAGCAGTTCCCGTGGGCTTCAGAGCAATCAGCCCCAGCATTTT; cdr3_aa: CASSSRGLQSNQPQHF
d_call: -; v_call: TRBV3-1/TRBV3-2; clone_size: -; j_call: TRBJ2-1; cdr3_nt: TGTGCCAGCAGCCAAGAGGGCACATTTCCCCAGGAGCAGTTCTTC; cdr3_aa: CASSQEGTFPQEQFF
d_call: TRBD1; v_call: TRBV5-6; clone_size: -; j_call: TRBJ2-7; cdr3_nt: TGTGCCAGCAGCCCCGGCTTTCAGGACAGGGGGTCTGGAGAGCAGTACTTC; cdr3_aa: CASSPGFQDRGSGEQYF
d_call: -; v_call: TRBV6-5; clone_size: -; j_call: TRBJ2-7; cdr3_nt: TGTGCCAGCATCGGACAGCTTTCCTACGAGCAGTACTTC; cdr3_aa: CASIGQLSYEQYF
d_call: TRBD1; v_call: TRBV7-9; clone_size: -; j_call: TRBJ1-1; cdr3_nt: TGTGCCAGCACCTTCACCGGGACAGTGAACACTGAAGCTTTCTTT; cdr3_aa: CASTFTGTVNTEAFF
d_call: -; v_call: TRBV5-4; clone_size: -; j_call: TRBJ2-7; cdr3_nt: TGTGCCAGCAGCTTGAGGAGTCACTCCTACGAGCAGTACTTC; cdr3_aa: CASSLRSHSYEQYF
d_call: -; v_call: TRBV10-1; clone_size: -; j_call: TRBJ2-7; cdr3_nt: TGCGCCAGCAGTGAGGGGAGTGGGTACGAGCAGTACTTC; cdr3_aa: CASSEGSGYEQYF
d_call: TRBD2; v_call: TRBV27; clone_size: -; j_call: TRBJ2-1; cdr3_nt: TGTGCCAGCAGTTGGCAGGGTGGTTTTACGGGACTAGCTGCCAATGAGCAGTTCTTC; cdr3_aa: CASSWQGGFTGLAANEQFF
d_call: TRBD2; v_call: TRBV3-1/TRBV3-2; clone_size: -; j_call: TRBJ2-7; cdr3_nt: TGTGCCAGCAGCCAAGGAACCGGACTAGCGGGGCCCTACGAGCAGTACTTC; cdr3_aa: CASSQGTGLAGPYEQYF
d_call: -; v_call: TRBV9; clone_size: -; j_call: TRBJ1-5; cdr3_nt: TGTGCCAGCAGCGTAGAGGCAGGGGTGTATCAGCCCCAGCATTTT; cdr3_aa: CASSVEAGVYQPQHF
d_call: TRBD1; v_call: TRBV7-2; clone_size: -; j_call: TRBJ1-2; cdr3_nt: TGTGCCAGCAGCCCGGACAGGGGGCGAGGGGATGGCTACACCTTC; cdr3_aa: CASSPDRGRGDGYTF
d_call: TRBD1; v_call: TRBV6-5; clone_size: once; j_call: TRBJ2-7; cdr3_nt: TGTGCCAGCAGTTCGACAGGGAACGAGCAGTACTTC; cdr3_aa: CASSSTGNEQYF
d_call: -; v_call: TRBV5-1; clone_size: -; j_call: TRBJ1-1; cdr3_nt: TGCGCCAGCAGTCCCCTACCGCACAACACTGAAGCTTTCTTT; cdr3_aa: CASSPLPHNTEAFF
d_call: -; v_call: TRBV5-1; clone_size: -; j_call: TRBJ1-1; cdr3_nt: TGCGCCAGCTCATCTAGACTGAACACTGAAGCTTTCTTT; cdr3_aa: CASSSRLNTEAFF
d_call: -; v_call: TRBV11-2; clone_size: -; j_call: TRBJ1-1; cdr3_nt: TGTGCCAGCAGCTTTAGTCGGACAGACACTGAAGCTTTCTTT; cdr3_aa: CASSFSRTDTEAFF
d_call: -; v_call: TRBV29-1; clone_size: -; j_call: TRBJ1-4; cdr3_nt: TGCAGCGTTGAACTCCTCGGGGGGGGAACTAATGAAAAACTGTTTTTT; cdr3_aa: CSVELLGGGTNEKLFF
d_call: -; v_call: TRBV5-1; clone_size: -; j_call: TRBJ1-2; cdr3_nt: TGCGCCAGCAGCTTGGCCGGGTTAGAAGCTAACTATGGCTACACCTTC; cdr3_aa: CASSLAGLEANYGYTF
d_call: -; v_call: TRBV7-9; clone_size: -; j_call: TRBJ1-2; cdr3_nt: TGTGCCAGCAGCGTACAGATTAACTATGGCTACACCTTC; cdr3_aa: CASSVQINYGYTF
d_call: TRBD2; v_call: TRBV3-1/TRBV3-2; clone_size: -; j_call: TRBJ2-1; cdr3_nt: TGTGCCAGCAGCTCCCGACTGACTAGCGGGGGGGGCCAATACAATGAGCAGTTCTTC; cdr3_aa: CASSSRLTSGGGQYNEQFF
d_call: TRBD1; v_call: TRBV5-5; clone_size: -; j_call: TRBJ2-7; cdr3_nt: TGTGCCAGCAGCTTGGAACCCTTTACCGGGACAGGGCCCTACGAGCAGTACTTC; cdr3_aa: CASSLEPFTGTGPYEQYF